Listed below are T cell receptor beta chains from one sample, sequenced in a study of spatial heterogeneity in lung cancer. Via MiXCR, TCRdb re-called the 5' RACE reads, giving one row per CDR3 protein. The table has 40,000 to 50,000 distinct CDR3 sequences, 12% to 15% seen once. Specimen: PBMCs, collected at surgery. The receptors were sampled from a male donor with early-stage non-small cell lung cancer. Each CDR3 is given with its conserved first and last residue. D genes are given only for firm matches. Rows may omit the clone size; those that give it use once, few, many or a size class.

medium-sized NA TRBJ2-7 TRBV2 CASSDGDRSYEQYF TGTGCCAGCAGTGACGGTGACAGATCCTACGAGCAGTACTTC
NA NA TRBJ2-2 TRBV7-8 CASSLEASELFF TGTGCCAGCAGCTTAGAAGCTTCCGAGCTGTTTTTT
NA NA TRBJ1-1 TRBV3-1 CASSHPGRTFF TGTGCCAGCAGCCACCCCGGACGGACTTTCTTT
NA TRBD2 TRBJ2-3 TRBV7-2 CASSLKTSGTDTQYF TGTGCCAGCAGCCTCAAGACTAGCGGCACAGATACGCAGTATTTT
many NA TRBJ2-1 TRBV28 CASSGAYNEQFF TGTGCCAGCAGTGGGGCCTACAATGAGCAGTTCTTC
NA NA TRBJ1-5 TRBV29-1 CSVGQPNQPQHF TGCAGCGTTGGACAGCCCAATCAGCCCCAGCATTTT
few NA TRBJ2-1 TRBV29-1 CSAGGQYNEQFF TGCAGCGCTGGAGGTCAGTACAATGAGCAGTTCTTC
many NA TRBJ2-1 TRBV7-2 CASSYRDSGFDEQFF TGTGCCAGCAGCTACCGGGATTCCGGATTTGATGAGCAGTTCTTC
NA NA TRBJ2-3 TRBV5-6 CASSNPITATDTQYF TGTGCCAGCAGCAATCCGATTACAGCCACAGATACGCAGTATTTT
many NA TRBJ2-3 TRBV7-6 CASSFFPTASTDTQYF TGTGCCAGCAGCTTTTTTCCTACGGCTAGCACAGATACGCAGTATTTT
many NA TRBJ1-6 TRBV11-2 CASSLGTGRYSPLHF TGTGCCAGCAGCTTGGGGACGGGAAGGTATTCACCCCTCCACTTT